The 31 T cell receptor beta chains in this list originate from one sample, sequenced in a study of cytomegalovirus exposure and HLA in healthy donors. PCR was performed using 60 Vbeta and 13 Jbeta primers. TCRdb's copy holds only in-frame clones and misses some; the assay was immunoSEQ multiplex PCR. The sample lists 150,000 to 200,000 clones, approximately 83% occurring once. The source material was PBMCs. The receptors were gathered from a male donor in good health and CMV-seronegative.

This chain connects TRBV5-4 to TRBJ1-4, with D uncertain. Trimming stripped 3 bases from V and 1 base from J, with 7 bases between. Germline loops: CDR1 SGHNT, CDR2 YYREEE (reference sequence). The CDR3 loop spans 14 amino acids. CDR3 nucleotide sequence: TGTGCCAGCAGCTCTGGGAGAACTAATGAAAAACTGTTTTTT. Residues: CASSSGRTNEKLFF.

The chain has TRBV4-3 and TRBJ2-2; 7 bases line up with TRBD1. The CDR3 contains 15 residues. J was trimmed by 4 bases and V by 1 base; bases with no gene match: 3. The germline CDR1 and CDR2 sequences are LGHNA and YSLEER. CDR3 sequence (DNA): TGCGCCAGCAGCCAAGTCGGGACAGTCACCGGGGAGCTGTTTTTT. Protein sequence: CASSQVGTVTGELFF.

V usage is TRBV7-9 and J usage is TRBJ1-1; D call uncertain. V gave up 5 bases and J gave up 5 bases, with 18 bases separating them. CDR1 SEHNR and CDR2 FQNEAQ come from the germline V gene (reference sequence). The CDR3 extends over 15 amino acids. DNA of the CDR3: TGTGCCAGCAGCCTTGCGGCGGGAGGGAAAACTGAAGCTTTCTTT. Translating it yields CASSLAAGGKTEAFF.

The chain carries TRBV27 and TRBJ2-3, with 8 bases lining up with TRBD2. V was clipped by 0 bases and J by 5 bases; unmatched bases: 4. The CDR3 has 15 amino acids. Germline lookup yields CDR1 MNHEY and CDR2 SMNVEV (reference sequence). This CDR3 reads CASSLSPGGIDTQYF. The CDR3 bases are TGTGCCAGCAGTTTATCCCCGGGGGGGATAGATACGCAGTATTTT.

This chain links TRBV7-9 with TRBJ1-1; D possibly corresponds to TRBD1 (5 bases). This CDR3 contains 16 residues. V was trimmed by 4 bases and J by 3 bases, leaving 18 bases between them. Per germline, CDR1 SEHNR and CDR2 FQNEAQ (reference sequence). For the CDR3, the DNA is TGTGCCAGCAGCTCCGGGTCTGGGGGGGAGTACACTGAAGCTTTCTTT. Translation gives CASSSGSGGEYTEAFF.

The chain employs TRBV7-3 and TRBJ2-7, with 9 bases lining up with TRBD1. Germline V gene data show CDR1 as SGHTA and CDR2 as FQGTGA. V gave up 5 bases and J gave up 0 bases; unmatched junction bases: 8. The CDR3 is 16 residues long. CDR3 bases: TGTGCCAGCAGCATAAGCGGGACAGGGAGCTCCTACGAGCAGTACTTC. Translated: CASSISGTGSSYEQYF.

The chain uses TRBV5-1 and TRBJ2-1; no reliable D call. The germline V gene has CDR1 SGHRS and CDR2 YFSETQ. V was trimmed by 0 bases and J by 3 bases, leaving 10 bases between them. This CDR3 contains 15 residues. The CDR3 coding sequence is TGCGCCAGCAGCTTGGGCCTATTTAACTACAATGAGCAGTTCTTC. It encodes CASSLGLFNYNEQFF.

This clone was observed a single time. The rearrangement links TRBV6-5 to TRBJ1-2, with D uncertain. The CDR3 spans 13 residues. CDR1 is MNHEY, CDR2 SVGAGI, per germline. V lost 5 bases and J lost 3, with 10 bases in between. The CDR3 DNA follows: TGTGCCAGCAGTCCCCGCGAGGACTATGGCTACACCTTC. Its translation: CASSPREDYGYTF.

V gene TRBV28 combines with J gene TRBJ1-2; D unresolved. This CDR3 comprises 14 residues. Per germline, CDR1 MDHEN and CDR2 SYDVKM. V lost 2 bases, J lost 0 bases, and 7 bases lay in between. The CDR3 bases are TGTGCCAGCAGTTTAACGGGGACTAACTATGGCTACACCTTC. It encodes CASSLTGTNYGYTF.

V and J are TRBV27 and TRBJ2-1; 9 nucleotides match TRBD1. The CDR3 totals 15 residues. Trimming removed 5 bases from V and 7 bases from J; junction bases left unmatched: 9. Germline V gene data show CDR1 as MNHEY and CDR2 as SMNVEV (reference sequence). The CDR3 loop is CASSLSGTGWNEQFF. DNA of the CDR3: TGTGCCAGCAGTCTCTCCGGGACAGGGTGGAATGAGCAGTTCTTC.

This clone occurred once. A read error may account for a junction end that differs from germline. The chain uses TRBV2 and TRBJ2-7, with no clear D. This CDR3 is 12 amino acids long. The germline gives CDR1 SNHLY, CDR2 FYNNEI. The CDR3: CASREGLYEQYF. The CDR3 nucleotides read TGTGCCAGCAGGGAAGGTCTCTACGAGCAGTACTTC.

This chain connects TRBV10-3 to TRBJ1-5; TRBD1 matches 8 bases. This CDR3 comprises 18 residues. CDR1 and CDR2 (germline): ENHRY, SYGVKD. J lost 7 bases, V lost 0 bases, and 14 bases had no gene match. The CDR3: CAISESTVRQGARQPQHF. The DNA of the CDR3 is TGTGCCATCAGTGAGTCCACAGTCCGGCAGGGGGCACGGCAGCCCCAGCATTTT.

The rearrangement links TRBV5-4 to TRBJ2-1, with 10 bases matching TRBD1. J lost 9 bases, V lost 0 bases, and 6 bases had no gene match. CDR3 size: 15 residues. The V gene's germline CDR1 is SGHNT and CDR2 YYREEE (reference sequence). Here the CDR3 reads CASSLGGQGTGEQFF. The CDR3 region has the DNA TGTGCCAGCAGCTTGGGGGGACAGGGGACGGGTGAGCAGTTCTTC.

The V call is TRBV4-3, the J call TRBJ1-1; D might be TRBD1 (6 bases). Germline V CDR1 and CDR2: LGHNA, YSLEER. The CDR3 is 16 residues long. Trimming took off 0 bases at V and 1 base at J, with 12 bases between the two ends. For the CDR3, the DNA is TGCGCCAGCAGCCAAGATGGGACATTACAGAACACTGAAGCTTTCTTT. As protein: CASSQDGTLQNTEAFF.

The gene calls are TRBV25-1 and TRBJ2-5; D is possibly TRBD1 (6 bases). The CDR3 has 13 residues. The V gene's germline CDR1 is MGHDK and CDR2 SYGVNS. The ends were cut back, 5 bases at V and 2 bases at J, with 9 bases in the middle. CDR3 amino acids: CASSRQVQETQYF. CDR3 DNA: TGTGCCAGCAGTAGACAGGTTCAAGAGACCCAGTACTTC. The variable domain in full, with the rest retrieved from reference TRBV25-1 and TRBJ2-5, is EADIYQTPRYLVIGTGKKITLECSQTMGHDKMYWYQQDPGMELHLIHYSYGVNSTEKGDLSSESTVSRIRTEHFPLTLESARPSHTSQYLCASSRQVQETQYFGPGTRLLVL.

The V and J genes are TRBV11-3 and TRBJ1-1; 8 bases are shared with TRBD1. The length of the CDR3 is 15 residues. V shed 4 bases and J 3 bases; nucleotides not matched to a gene: 7. The germline V gene encodes CDR1 SGHNT and CDR2 YENEEA. CDR3 amino acids: CASSSGQGSDTEAFF. In DNA form, the CDR3 reads TGTGCCAGCAGCTCAGGACAGGGCAGTGACACTGAAGCTTTCTTT.

The table lists this clone with a count of one. The chain combines TRBV14 with TRBJ1-1; no firm D call. Germline assignment: CDR1 SGHDN and CDR2 FVKESK. The CDR3 runs to 13 residues. Between the trimmed V and J ends, which lost 5 bases and 0 bases, there was a span of 7 bases. The CDR3 protein is CASSFSMNTEAFF. CDR3 bases: TGTGCCAGCAGCTTTAGTATGAACACTGAAGCTTTCTTT.

The genes are TRBV6-6 and TRBJ1-5; the D is unclear. This CDR3 is 14 amino acids long. V dropped 5 bases and J dropped 2 bases, with 10 bases sitting between them. Germline V gene data show CDR1 as MNHNY and CDR2 as SVGAGI (reference sequence). The CDR3, as DNA: TGTGCCAGCAGTCGCGCCTCGGGCAATCAGCCCCAGCATTTT. It codes for CASSRASGNQPQHF.

The rearrangement joins TRBV9 to TRBJ2-1; possibly TRBD2 for D (5 bases). Trimming removed 0 bases at V and 3 bases at J, with 13 bases between. This CDR3 is 16 amino acids long. Germline V gives CDR1 SGDLS, CDR2 YYNGEE. The CDR3 is CASSVGSGSGYNEQFF. Here the CDR3 DNA reads TGTGCCAGCAGCGTAGGGTCGGGGAGCGGCTACAATGAGCAGTTCTTC.

This clone appeared a single time. One end of the junction varies from germline; a read error may be responsible. CDR3 nucleotide sequence: TGCGCCAGCAGCCAAGACAGGTCCAGGGTTGGAAACATCATATATTTT. It is translated as CASSQDRSRVGNIIYF. The genes are TRBV4-3 and TRBJ1-3; TRBD1 might be the D (5 bases). Per germline, CDR1 LGHNA and CDR2 YSLEER. The length of the CDR3 is 16 residues.

This rearrangement joins TRBV29-1 to TRBJ2-1; tentative D call: TRBD2 (5 bases). The V end was cut by 1 base, the J end by 4 bases, with 20 bases between. There are 17 residues in the CDR3. CDR1 is SQVTM and CDR2 is ANQGSEA in the germline V gene. The CDR3 loop is CSVEGLTNLYIYNEQFF. CDR3 sequence (DNA): TGCAGCGTTGAAGGTTTGACTAACCTATACATATACAATGAGCAGTTCTTC.

V gene TRBV4-1 combines with J gene TRBJ2-1, with a tentative D call TRBD2 (5 bases). V dropped 0 bases and J dropped 5 bases, with 14 bases sitting between them. Germline CDR1 is MGHRA and CDR2 is YSYEKL. The CDR3 is 16 residues long. The DNA of the CDR3 is TGCGCCAGCAGCCAAGAAATAAGCGGCTTTCACAATGAGCAGTTCTTC. This encodes CASSQEISGFHNEQFF.

There are a few counts of this clone. The chain combines TRBV18 with TRBJ1-6; D unclear. The CDR3 runs to 13 residues. V shed 2 bases and J shed 10 bases, with 9 bases lying between them. From germline, CDR1 is KGHSH and CDR2 LQKENI. For the CDR3, the DNA is TGTGCCAGCTCACCATCAACACCGTCACCCCTCCACTTT. Translating gives CASSPSTPSPLHF.

CDR3 in amino acids: CASGTTGWTEAFF. CDR3 in DNA: TGCGCCAGCGGGACGACAGGTTGGACTGAAGCTTTCTTT. The chain carries TRBV5-1 and TRBJ1-1; tentative D call: TRBD1 (6 bases). The length of the CDR3 is 13 residues. Trimming removed 7 bases at V and 5 bases at J, with 15 bases between. Per the germline V gene, CDR1 is SGHRS and CDR2 is YFSETQ.

This chain links TRBV4-3 with TRBJ1-1; TRBD1 agrees at 10 bases. The germline V gene encodes CDR1 LGHNA and CDR2 YSLEER. The CDR3 extends over 15 amino acids. The junction had 2 bases not matched to a gene; V was cut back by 3 bases and J by 1 base. CDR3 sequence reads: CASSQRDRGNTEAFF. CDR3 DNA: TGCGCCAGCAGCCAGCGGGACAGGGGGAACACTGAAGCTTTCTTT.

The rearrangement joins TRBV10-3 to TRBJ2-2; 7 bases line up with TRBD1. The CDR3 length is 13 residues. The J segment lost 1 base and the V segment lost 10 bases, leaving 3 bases of the junction unmatched. The germline V gene has CDR1 ENHRY and CDR2 SYGVKD. CDR3: CASRDRNTGELFF. The CDR3 DNA follows: TGTGCCAGCCGGGACAGGAACACCGGGGAGCTGTTTTTT.

The chain carries TRBV4-1 and TRBJ2-3, with 10 bases fitting TRBD2. CDR3 length: 16 residues. The germline V gene encodes CDR1 MGHRA and CDR2 YSYEKL. V shed 3 bases, J shed 2 bases, and the junction held 5 bases outside the gene matches. The CDR3 DNA sequence: TGCGCCAGCAGCCAGCTAGCGGGGGTAATCACAGATACGCAGTATTTT. As protein: CASSQLAGVITDTQYF.

The chain combines TRBV7-2 with TRBJ1-5, with D perhaps matching TRBD1 (6 bases). Germline V gene lookup returns CDR1 SGHTA and CDR2 FQGNSA. The V and J ends lost 2 bases and 7 bases respectively, with 12 bases between them. The CDR3 spans 14 residues. The CDR3 protein is CASSLNRVGQPQHF. The CDR3 bases are TGTGCCAGCAGCTTAAACAGGGTGGGCCAGCCCCAGCATTTT.

This clone was seen only a few times. V usage is TRBV7-2 and J usage is TRBJ2-7; possible D gene TRBD1, 6 bases. Trimming left V 0 bases short and J 9 bases short, with 15 bases between. Germline-derived CDR1 and CDR2 are SGHTA and FQGNSA. CDR3 length: 14 amino acids. CDR3 protein: CASSLALQGQVQYF. CDR3 DNA: TGTGCCAGCAGCTTAGCGCTGCAGGGACAAGTGCAGTACTTC.

The V gene is TRBV7-9, the J gene TRBJ2-1, with TRBD1 matching over 7 bases. In germline, CDR1 is SEHNR, CDR2 FQNEAQ (reference sequence). This CDR3 has 14 residues. J gave up 4 bases and V 4 bases, and 4 bases lay outside the gene matches. The CDR3 sequence: CASSSGTDYNEQFF. CDR3 DNA: TGTGCCAGCAGCTCCGGGACAGATTACAATGAGCAGTTCTTC. Together with reference TRBV7-9 and TRBJ2-1, the CDR3 gives the full variable domain: DTGVSQNPRHKITKRGQNVTFRCDPISEHNRLYWYRQTLGQGPEFLTYFQNEAQLEKSRLLSDRFSAERPKGSFSTLEIQRTEQGDSAMYLCASSSGTDYNEQFFGPGTRLTVL.

The rearrangement links TRBV18 to TRBJ1-1, with D unresolved. Germline assignment: CDR1 KGHSH and CDR2 LQKENI. V dropped 3 bases and J dropped 0 bases, with 5 bases sitting between them. The CDR3 has 13 residues. CDR3 sequence (DNA): TGTGCCAGCTCACCTTTAATGAACACTGAAGCTTTCTTT. Translated, it gives CASSPLMNTEAFF. The full variable domain, with the rest looked up from reference TRBV18 and TRBJ1-1, is NAGVMQNPRHLVRRRGQEARLRCSPMKGHSHVYWYRQLPEEGLKFMVYLQKENIIDESGMPKERFSAEFPKEGPSILRIQQVVRGDSAAYFCASSPLMNTEAFFGQGTRLTVV.